The present T cell receptor beta chain was sequenced within a study of shared clonotypes between healthy human individuals. Study conclusions and caveats: Estimated richness values were generally larger in naive subsets than in memory subsets. Sampling was confined to blood; repertoires within tissues likely differ.

Donors were healthy HIV-negative adults without recent acute infections or vaccinations. V dropped 5 bases and J dropped 2 bases, with 9 bases sitting between them. Germline V gene lookup returns CDR1 MNHNY and CDR2 SVGAGI (reference sequence). There are 13 residues in the CDR3. In the original workflow: ImmunoSEQ supplied junction-only sequences lacking quality scores, so filtering was different. Repertoires were generated with immunoSEQ multiplex PCR, while TCRdb's copy carries only in-frame clones and drops some. V, J and clone size are those of that table, while D and trimming were read from the DNA. Among about 1 million clones, about 75% were seen once, and the ten largest hold approximately 1.3%. In regard to this clone: Its antigen remains unidentified.

Material: memory CD4+ T cells sorted from blood. Subset of the sample: CD45RA-negative fraction. The receptor was derived from a man aged 18 to 30 in good health. V usage is TRBV6-6 and J usage is TRBJ1-2; tentatively, D is TRBD1 (6 bases). CDR3 nucleotide sequence: TGTGCCAGCAGTCAACAGGGAAACTATGGCTACACCTTC. Its protein is CASSQQGNYGYTF.